These T cell receptor beta chains were read from a single sample in a study of blood T cell repertoires in COVID-19. Here immunoSEQ multiplex PCR was the method, and the copy in TCRdb shows in-frame clones only, minus some. Found here are 450,000 or so clones, roughly 90% of them singletons; the top ten hold 0.65% to 1%. Input material: peripheral blood. Receptor source: a man younger than 30 with COVID-19, enrolled during active disease. The CDR3 runs from the conserved cysteine through the conserved F or W. A D gene is named only where the DNA matches it firmly. Clone size appears in some rows only: once, few, many, or a class for an expanded clone.

d_call: NA
j_call: TRBJ1-6
clone_size: NA
cdr3_length: 12
v_call: TRBV19
cdr3_aa: CASNPINSPLHF
cdr3_nt: TGTGCCAGTAACCCTATTAATTCACCCCTCCACTTT

d_call: NA
j_call: TRBJ2-3
clone_size: NA
cdr3_length: 14
v_call: TRBV29-1
cdr3_aa: CSVLGQGLSDTQYF
cdr3_nt: TGCAGCGTTCTTGGGCAGGGACTTTCAGATACGCAGTATTTT

d_call: NA
j_call: TRBJ1-4
clone_size: NA
cdr3_length: 15
v_call: TRBV2
cdr3_aa: CASSERLGVGEKLFF
cdr3_nt: TGTGCCAGCAGTGAACGCTTGGGCGTTGGAGAAAAACTGTTTTTT

d_call: NA
j_call: TRBJ1-1
clone_size: NA
cdr3_length: 13
v_call: TRBV25-1
cdr3_aa: CATQLPGNTEAFF
cdr3_nt: TGTGCCACCCAACTGCCGGGGAACACTGAAGCTTTCTTT

d_call: NA
j_call: TRBJ1-1
clone_size: NA
cdr3_length: 13
v_call: TRBV5-1
cdr3_aa: CASSYSSGTEAFF
cdr3_nt: TGCGCCAGCAGCTACTCCTCAGGGACTGAAGCTTTCTTT

d_call: NA
j_call: TRBJ1-5
clone_size: NA
cdr3_length: 13
v_call: TRBV19
cdr3_aa: CASSKTDDQPQHF
cdr3_nt: TGTGCCAGTAGTAAGACAGATGATCAGCCCCAGCATTTT

d_call: NA
j_call: TRBJ2-7
clone_size: NA
cdr3_length: 14
v_call: TRBV7-9
cdr3_aa: CASSLQASSYEQYF
cdr3_nt: TGTGCCAGCAGCTTACAGGCGAGCTCCTACGAGCAGTACTTC

d_call: NA
j_call: TRBJ2-7
clone_size: NA
cdr3_length: 14
v_call: TRBV4-1
cdr3_aa: CASSPISGSSRQYF
cdr3_nt: TGCGCCAGCAGCCCAATATCCGGGTCGTCGAGGCAGTACTTC

d_call: NA
j_call: TRBJ1-2
clone_size: NA
cdr3_length: 13
v_call: TRBV29-1
cdr3_aa: CSVVRDWAYGYTF
cdr3_nt: TGCAGCGTGGTCCGGGACTGGGCCTATGGCTACACCTTC

d_call: NA
j_call: TRBJ2-3
clone_size: NA
cdr3_length: 15
v_call: TRBV10-1
cdr3_aa: CASSESGGGTDTQYF
cdr3_nt: TGCGCCAGCAGTGAGTCGGGCGGGGGCACAGATACGCAGTATTTT

d_call: TRBD1
j_call: TRBJ1-1
clone_size: NA
cdr3_length: 14
v_call: TRBV18
cdr3_aa: CASSRQGEDTEAFF
cdr3_nt: TGTGCCAGCTCACGACAGGGGGAGGACACTGAAGCTTTCTTT

d_call: NA
j_call: TRBJ2-3
clone_size: NA
cdr3_length: 14
v_call: TRBV19
cdr3_aa: CASSPSGSTDTQYF
cdr3_nt: TGTGCCAGTAGTCCCAGCGGAAGCACAGATACGCAGTATTTT

d_call: NA
j_call: TRBJ1-1
clone_size: NA
cdr3_length: 13
v_call: TRBV7-9
cdr3_aa: CASSLAPGDEAFF
cdr3_nt: TGTGCCAGCAGCTTAGCGCCAGGGGATGAAGCTTTCTTT

d_call: NA
j_call: TRBJ2-7
clone_size: NA
cdr3_length: 18
v_call: TRBV6-7
cdr3_aa: CASTQPPHSSACSYEQYF
cdr3_nt: TGTGCCAGCACTCAGCCCCCCCACTCAAGCGCGTGCTCCTACGAGCAGTACTTC

d_call: NA
j_call: TRBJ2-1
clone_size: few
cdr3_length: 12
v_call: TRBV24-1
cdr3_aa: CATSLQRDEQFF
cdr3_nt: TGTGCCACCAGCCTCCAGAGGGATGAGCAGTTCTTC

d_call: NA
j_call: TRBJ1-1
clone_size: NA
cdr3_length: 13
v_call: TRBV4-1
cdr3_aa: CASSQPRDIEAFF
cdr3_nt: TGCGCCAGCAGCCAACCCCGGGACATAGAAGCTTTCTTT

d_call: NA
j_call: TRBJ1-2
clone_size: NA
cdr3_length: 14
v_call: TRBV4-2
cdr3_aa: CASSQDQLSYGYTF
cdr3_nt: TGTGCCAGCAGCCAAGACCAGTTATCCTATGGCTACACCTTC

d_call: NA
j_call: TRBJ2-6
clone_size: NA
cdr3_length: 16
v_call: TRBV7-9
cdr3_aa: CASSLDRFSGANVLTF
cdr3_nt: TGTGCCAGCAGCTTAGATCGTTTCTCTGGGGCCAACGTCCTGACTTTC

d_call: NA
j_call: TRBJ2-5
clone_size: NA
cdr3_length: 14
v_call: TRBV19
cdr3_aa: CASSPPGLQETQYF
cdr3_nt: TGTGCCAGTAGTCCCCCGGGACTTCAAGAGACCCAGTACTTC

d_call: NA
j_call: TRBJ1-2
clone_size: NA
cdr3_length: 13
v_call: TRBV12-3/TRBV12-4
cdr3_aa: CASSFNLRYGYTF
cdr3_nt: TGTGCCAGCAGTTTCAACCTTCGGTATGGCTACACCTTC

d_call: TRBD1
j_call: TRBJ1-3
clone_size: NA
cdr3_length: 13
v_call: TRBV19
cdr3_aa: CASTDRVGNTIYF
cdr3_nt: TGTGCCAGTACCGACAGGGTTGGAAACACCATATATTTT

d_call: TRBD1
j_call: TRBJ2-3
clone_size: NA
cdr3_length: 15
v_call: TRBV18
cdr3_aa: CASSHGQEFTDTQYF
cdr3_nt: TGTGCCAGCTCACATGGACAGGAGTTCACAGATACGCAGTATTTT

d_call: TRBD2
j_call: TRBJ2-1
clone_size: few
cdr3_length: 17
v_call: TRBV28
cdr3_aa: CASSSRTSGRWDNEQFF
cdr3_nt: TGTGCCAGCAGTTCGCGGACTAGCGGGAGGTGGGACAATGAGCAGTTCTTC

d_call: TRBD1
j_call: TRBJ2-3
clone_size: NA
cdr3_length: 14
v_call: TRBV19
cdr3_aa: CASSEGAGTDTQYF
cdr3_nt: TGTGCCAGTAGTGAGGGGGCCGGCACAGATACGCAGTATTTT

d_call: TRBD2
j_call: TRBJ2-3
clone_size: NA
cdr3_length: 16
v_call: TRBV30
cdr3_aa: CAWSVRRGAGTDTQYF
cdr3_nt: TGTGCCTGGAGTGTAAGGAGGGGAGCGGGGACAGATACGCAGTATTTT

d_call: NA
j_call: TRBJ1-2
clone_size: NA
cdr3_length: 17
v_call: TRBV18
cdr3_aa: CASSPLGSGERVYGYTF
cdr3_nt: TGTGCCAGCTCACCCCTAGGGTCGGGGGAGAGGGTCTATGGCTACACCTTC

d_call: NA
j_call: TRBJ2-7
clone_size: NA
cdr3_length: 13
v_call: TRBV27
cdr3_aa: CASSLRDSYEQYF
cdr3_nt: TGTGCCAGCAGTTTACGTGACAGCTACGAGCAGTACTTC

d_call: NA
j_call: TRBJ2-3
clone_size: NA
cdr3_length: 17
v_call: TRBV6-1
cdr3_aa: CASSEAHRAGTGDTQYF
cdr3_nt: TGTGCCAGCAGTGAAGCGCACCGGGCGGGCACTGGGGATACGCAGTATTTT

d_call: TRBD1
j_call: TRBJ2-5
clone_size: NA
cdr3_length: 14
v_call: TRBV7-2
cdr3_aa: CASSSGTGPETQYF
cdr3_nt: TGTGCCAGCAGCTCAGGGACAGGTCCGGAGACCCAGTACTTC

d_call: NA
j_call: TRBJ1-5
clone_size: NA
cdr3_length: 13
v_call: TRBV6-5
cdr3_aa: CASRRDGNQPQHF
cdr3_nt: TGTGCCAGCAGGCGGGACGGCAATCAGCCCCAGCATTTT

d_call: NA
j_call: TRBJ1-2
clone_size: NA
cdr3_length: 13
v_call: TRBV19
cdr3_aa: CASSPIAVYGYTF
cdr3_nt: TGTGCCAGTAGTCCGATCGCGGTCTATGGCTACACCTTC

d_call: TRBD1
j_call: TRBJ1-1
clone_size: NA
cdr3_length: 14
v_call: TRBV19
cdr3_aa: CASTPGTVYTEAFF
cdr3_nt: TGTGCCAGTACCCCGGGGACAGTATACACTGAAGCTTTCTTT

d_call: TRBD1
j_call: TRBJ1-2
clone_size: NA
cdr3_length: 13
v_call: TRBV19
cdr3_aa: CASIGDRGYGYTF
cdr3_nt: TGTGCCAGTATCGGGGACAGGGGCTATGGCTACACCTTC

d_call: TRBD2
j_call: TRBJ2-5
clone_size: NA
cdr3_length: 14
v_call: TRBV28
cdr3_aa: CASTPGGPRETQYF
cdr3_nt: TGTGCCAGCACCCCGGGGGGGCCGAGGGAGACCCAGTACTTC

d_call: TRBD2
j_call: TRBJ2-3
clone_size: NA
cdr3_length: 15
v_call: TRBV5-1
cdr3_aa: CASSTGLAGTDTQYF
cdr3_nt: TGCGCCAGCAGCACAGGACTAGCGGGGACAGATACGCAGTATTTT

d_call: NA
j_call: TRBJ2-2
clone_size: NA
cdr3_length: 15
v_call: TRBV19
cdr3_aa: CASSTWTEDTGELFF
cdr3_nt: TGTGCCAGTAGTACCTGGACAGAAGACACCGGGGAGCTGTTTTTT

d_call: NA
j_call: TRBJ2-1
clone_size: few
cdr3_length: 15
v_call: TRBV6-4
cdr3_aa: CASSDVGGSYNEQFF
cdr3_nt: TGTGCCAGCAGTGACGTCGGGGGCTCCTACAATGAGCAGTTCTTC

d_call: NA
j_call: TRBJ1-4
clone_size: NA
cdr3_length: 16
v_call: TRBV6-1
cdr3_aa: CASSEGSGIPGEKLFF
cdr3_nt: TGTGCCAGCAGTGAAGGGTCGGGGATCCCGGGGGAAAAACTGTTTTTT

d_call: TRBD1
j_call: TRBJ2-7
clone_size: NA
cdr3_length: 13
v_call: TRBV29-1
cdr3_aa: CSVRQGASYEQYF
cdr3_nt: TGCAGCGTACGACAGGGGGCCTCCTACGAGCAGTACTTC

d_call: NA
j_call: TRBJ1-6
clone_size: NA
cdr3_length: 15
v_call: TRBV11-2
cdr3_aa: CASSLVSGQGSPLHF
cdr3_nt: TGTGCCAGCAGCTTAGTTTCAGGGCAGGGTTCACCCCTCCACTTT

d_call: TRBD1
j_call: TRBJ1-6
clone_size: few
cdr3_length: 15
v_call: TRBV6-5
cdr3_aa: CASSYSGQGRSPLHF
cdr3_nt: TGTGCCAGCAGTTACTCGGGACAGGGTAGATCACCCCTCCACTTT

d_call: NA
j_call: TRBJ1-5
clone_size: NA
cdr3_length: 13
v_call: TRBV10-2
cdr3_aa: CASSERGNQPQHF
cdr3_nt: TGCGCCAGCAGTGAACGGGGTAATCAGCCCCAGCATTTT

d_call: NA
j_call: TRBJ2-3
clone_size: NA
cdr3_length: 15
v_call: TRBV6-1
cdr3_aa: CASSESQVSTDTQYF
cdr3_nt: TGTGCCAGCAGTGAATCACAGGTTAGCACAGATACGCAGTATTTT

d_call: NA
j_call: TRBJ2-5
clone_size: NA
cdr3_length: 15
v_call: TRBV5-8
cdr3_aa: CASSLGFGVMKTQYF
cdr3_nt: TGTGCCAGCAGCTTAGGTTTCGGGGTGATGAAGACCCAGTACTTC

d_call: NA
j_call: TRBJ2-7
clone_size: NA
cdr3_length: 15
v_call: TRBV23-1
cdr3_aa: CASSQSLGGRYEQYF
cdr3_nt: TGCGCCAGCAGTCAATCGTTGGGGGGTAGGTACGAGCAGTACTTC

d_call: TRBD1
j_call: TRBJ2-5
clone_size: NA
cdr3_length: 13
v_call: TRBV5-6
cdr3_aa: CASSGQGRETQYF
cdr3_nt: TGTGCCAGCAGCGGACAGGGTCGGGAGACCCAGTACTTC

d_call: NA
j_call: TRBJ2-7
clone_size: once
cdr3_length: 14
v_call: TRBV6-5
cdr3_aa: CASSRDGSSYEQYF
cdr3_nt: TGTGCCAGCAGCCGCGACGGGAGCTCCTACGAGCAGTACTTC

d_call: TRBD2
j_call: TRBJ2-2
clone_size: once
cdr3_length: 16
v_call: TRBV15
cdr3_aa: CATSGGLAVNTGELFF
cdr3_nt: TGTGCCACCAGCGGGGGACTAGCGGTAAACACCGGGGAGCTGTTTTTT

d_call: TRBD2
j_call: TRBJ2-3
clone_size: NA
cdr3_length: 14
v_call: TRBV3-1/TRBV3-2
cdr3_aa: CASSQAGGPDTQYF
cdr3_nt: TGTGCCAGCAGCCAAGCGGGGGGGCCAGATACGCAGTATTTT

d_call: TRBD1
j_call: TRBJ2-3
clone_size: NA
cdr3_length: 15
v_call: TRBV6-4
cdr3_aa: CASSPSAGQGDTQYF
cdr3_nt: TGTGCCAGCAGTCCCTCGGCCGGACAGGGAGATACGCAGTATTTT

d_call: NA
j_call: TRBJ1-1
clone_size: NA
cdr3_length: 14
v_call: TRBV6-6
cdr3_aa: CASSPPGGGNEAFF
cdr3_nt: TGTGCCAGCAGTCCCCCGGGAGGGGGAAATGAAGCTTTCTTT

d_call: NA
j_call: TRBJ1-2
clone_size: NA
cdr3_length: 15
v_call: TRBV6-6
cdr3_aa: CASTLQGTNNYGYTF
cdr3_nt: TGTGCCAGCACCCTTCAGGGGACAAATAACTATGGCTACACCTTC

d_call: NA
j_call: TRBJ2-3
clone_size: NA
cdr3_length: 12
v_call: TRBV18
cdr3_aa: CASSTSTDTQYF
cdr3_nt: TGTGCCAGCTCGACTAGCACAGATACGCAGTATTTT